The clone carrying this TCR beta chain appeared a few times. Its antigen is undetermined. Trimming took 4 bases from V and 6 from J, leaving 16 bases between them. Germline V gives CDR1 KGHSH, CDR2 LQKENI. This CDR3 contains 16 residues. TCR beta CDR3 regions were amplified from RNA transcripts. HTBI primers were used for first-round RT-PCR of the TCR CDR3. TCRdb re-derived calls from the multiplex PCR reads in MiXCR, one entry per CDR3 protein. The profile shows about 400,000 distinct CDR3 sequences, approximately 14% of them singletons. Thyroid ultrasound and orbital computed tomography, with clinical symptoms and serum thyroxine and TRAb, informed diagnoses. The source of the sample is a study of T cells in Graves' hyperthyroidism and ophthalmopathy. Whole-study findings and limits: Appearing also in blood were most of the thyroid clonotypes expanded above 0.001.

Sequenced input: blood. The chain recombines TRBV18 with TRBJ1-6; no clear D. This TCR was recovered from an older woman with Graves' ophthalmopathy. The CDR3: CASSQTRMGFNSPLHF. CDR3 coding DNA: TGTGCCAGCTCACAAACCCGGATGGGGTTTAATTCACCCCTCCACTTT.